This TCR beta chain was found in a study of human T cells and chemical hapten exposure. Overall study: Subjects had 2% DPC placed on roughly 2 cm by roughly 2 cm of upper inner arm skin for sensitization. Slight differences in pooled library volume were the main source of varying TCR yields across samples.

The junction had 5 bases not matched to a gene; V was cut back by 0 bases and J by 3 bases. CDR1 LGHDT and CDR2 YNNKEL come from the germline V gene (reference sequence). The CDR3 contains 17 residues. This clonotype was picked up many times. The time point was: patch test 3, about 24 weeks after DPC sensitization. The treatment is: therapeutic diphenylcyclopropenone sensitization with weekly scalp DPC. Each patch test followed a blood draw. TCRdb recomputed calls from the RACE reads with MiXCR, one row per CDR3 protein. The sample has around 85,000 distinct CDR3 sequences, 10% to 15% seen once. The source of this sequence is a woman aged 45-65 years with alopecia areata. Some clones in this sample may be carry-over from other donors' samples. Sample: whole blood, taken in connection with sensitization to the hapten diphenylcyclopropenone (DPC). V and J are TRBV3-1 and TRBJ2-3, with 11 bases aligning to TRBD2. CDR3 sequence reads: CASSQELAGGRTDTQYF. The DNA for the CDR3 is TGTGCCAGCAGCCAAGAATTAGCGGGAGGGCGGACAGATACGCAGTATTTT.